The 25 T cell receptor beta chains below all came from one sample that was sequenced in a study of shared clonotypes between healthy human individuals. Sequenced by immunoSEQ multiplex PCR; TCRdb stores in-frame clones only, minus some. Of about 2.4 million clones listed, approximately 93% were seen once; the top ten hold more than 0.35%. Sequencing was done on a sample of naive CD4+ T cells from PBMCs. Subset of the sample: CD45RA+ positively selected. Receptors originate from a man aged 18 to 30 in good health. Some clones in this sample may be carry-over from other donors' samples.

Comments on this clone: The same CDR3 arises from other DNA sequences in this sample as well. The chain uses TRBV5-1 and TRBJ1-1; tentative D call: TRBD1 (6 bases). V was clipped by 1 base and J by 1 base, with 8 bases between them. This CDR3 comprises 14 residues. Germline values: CDR1 SGHRS, CDR2 YFSETQ. CDR3 in amino acids: CASSLRGANTEAFF. In nucleotides, the CDR3 is TGCGCCAGCAGCTTGCGGGGGGCGAACACTGAAGCTTTCTTT.

CDR3 nucleotide sequence: TGTGCCATCAGTGGGGCGGGAGCTACAGATACGCAGTATTTT. This translates into CAISGAGATDTQYF. The chain is built from TRBV10-3 and TRBJ2-3; 7 bases align to TRBD2. This CDR3 has 14 residues. The germline V gene encodes CDR1 ENHRY and CDR2 SYGVKD. V shed 4 bases, J shed 3 bases, and the junction held 4 bases outside the gene matches.

V usage is TRBV30 and J usage is TRBJ1-3; D not resolved. The V gene lost 5 bases and the J gene lost 0 bases, with 23 bases spanning the gap. This CDR3 has 18 residues. Germline lookup yields CDR1 GTSNPN and CDR2 SVGIG (reference sequence). CDR3 amino acids: CAWEGASRAVSSGNTIYF. CDR3 coding DNA: TGTGCCTGGGAGGGAGCCTCCCGAGCGGTGAGCTCTGGAAACACCATATATTTT.

This sequence joins TRBV6-5 and TRBJ2-7, with 9 bases fitting TRBD2. This CDR3 spans 16 amino acids. In germline, CDR1 is MNHEY, CDR2 SVGAGI. The V gene end was trimmed by 6 bases and the J gene end by 2 bases; junction bases not matched to a gene: 11. This CDR3 reads CASSYGGSGSPYEQYF. Written as DNA, the CDR3 is TGTGCCAGCAGCTACGGGGGTAGCGGGAGTCCCTACGAGCAGTACTTC.

J is TRBJ2-1 and V is TRBV10-3; 10 bases align to TRBD2. The germline V gene has CDR1 ENHRY and CDR2 SYGVKD. V trimming: 3 bases; J trimming: 8 bases; junction bases outside the gene matches: 7. This CDR3 region has 15 residues. The CDR3 is CAISEFSGRLDEQFF. The CDR3 bases are TGTGCCATCAGTGAATTTAGCGGGAGGTTAGATGAGCAGTTCTTC.

This clone was seen just once. This chain links TRBV7-2 with TRBJ2-5, with D possibly TRBD1 on 6 matching bases. Germline V gene data show CDR1 as SGHTA and CDR2 as FQGNSA. Trimming removed 5 bases from V and 2 bases from J, with 12 bases in between. This CDR3 spans 14 amino acids. The CDR3 is CASSDYTGQETQYF. The DNA of the CDR3 is TGTGCCAGCAGCGATTATACAGGGCAAGAGACCCAGTACTTC.

The chain combines TRBV25-1 with TRBJ2-5, with D tentatively TRBD2 (5 bases). Germline CDR1 is MGHDK and CDR2 is SYGVNS. The CDR3 contains 14 residues. Trimming cost V 0 bases and J 5 bases, with 10 bases left between them. The CDR3 DNA reads TGTGCCAGCAGTGAATATGTGCCGGGGGAGACCCAGTACTTC. Encoded protein: CASSEYVPGETQYF.

V usage is TRBV7-9 and J usage is TRBJ2-1; D not certain. Trimming cost V 6 bases and J 5 bases, with 8 bases left between them. CDR1 and CDR2 (germline): SEHNR, FQNEAQ (reference sequence). This CDR3 is 12 amino acids long. The CDR3 sequence: CASSPNNNEQFF. CDR3 DNA sequence: TGTGCCAGCAGTCCCAATAACAATGAGCAGTTCTTC.

The chain uses TRBV14 and TRBJ2-1, with D maybe TRBD2 (5 bases). This CDR3 is 17 amino acids long. Trimming cost V 1 base and J 2 bases, with 15 bases left between them. Germline V gene lookup returns CDR1 SGHDN and CDR2 FVKESK. The CDR3 sequence: CASSQVLAKSPYNEQFF. DNA of the CDR3: TGTGCCAGCAGCCAAGTTCTAGCCAAGAGCCCCTACAATGAGCAGTTCTTC.

This clone has only one observation. The chain is built from TRBV28 and TRBJ2-3, with D unclear. The CDR3 totals 14 residues. Germline V gene lookup returns CDR1 MDHEN and CDR2 SYDVKM. The V and J ends lost 6 bases and 2 bases respectively, with 12 bases between them. The CDR3 is CASSPITLTDTQYF. In nucleotides, the CDR3 is TGTGCCAGCAGCCCAATAACCCTCACAGATACGCAGTATTTT.

The rearrangement uses TRBV13 and TRBJ2-1; D is unclear. This CDR3 has 14 residues. Germline V lookup: CDR1 PRHDT, CDR2 FYEKMQ (reference sequence). V lost 5 bases to trimming and J lost 4 bases, with 12 bases between them. The CDR3 nucleotides are TGTGCCAGCAGCACCTGGACGGCGTACAATGAGCAGTTCTTC. The encoded protein is CASSTWTAYNEQFF.

For the CDR3, the DNA is TGTGCCAGTACCAAGGTAGCGGGACTATACAATGAGCAGTTCTTC. Translating gives CASTKVAGLYNEQFF. The J gene is TRBJ2-1, the V gene TRBV19, with 8 positions matching TRBD2. Trimming cost V 7 bases and J 4 bases; bases outside gene matches: 9. The CDR3 extends over 15 amino acids. Germline CDR1 LNHDA, CDR2 SQIVND (reference sequence).

The chain couples TRBV11-2 to TRBJ2-7; D might be TRBD1 or TRBD2, each matching 5 bases. Germline V gives CDR1 SGHAT, CDR2 FQNNGV. V lost 5 bases, J lost 1 base, and 12 bases lay in between. The CDR3 has 14 amino acids. The DNA of the CDR3 is TGTGCCAGCAGCCGGGGACCTGGGTCCTACGAGCAGTACTTC. As protein: CASSRGPGSYEQYF. The full variable domain, its missing parts supplied by reference TRBV11-2 and TRBJ2-7, is EAGVAQSPRYKIIEKRQSVAFWCNPISGHATLYWYQQILGQGPKLLIQFQNNGVVDDSQLPKDRFSAERLKGVDSTLKIQPAKLEDSAVYLCASSRGPGSYEQYFGPGTRLTVT.

DNA for the CDR3: TGTGCCAGCAGCTTAACATCAGGGGGCAATTCACCCCTCCACTTT. Amino acid sequence: CASSLTSGGNSPLHF. This chain uses TRBV7-3 with TRBJ1-6, with TRBD1 matching over 8 bases. From germline, CDR1 is SGHTA and CDR2 FQGTGA. CDR3 length equals 15 residues. The V gene end was trimmed by 0 bases and the J gene end by 7 bases; junction bases not matched to a gene: 2.

This sequence joins TRBV11-3 and TRBJ1-3; TRBD1 matches at 9 bases. V shed 1 base and J 9 bases; nucleotides not matched to a gene: 10. The V gene's germline CDR1 is SGHNT and CDR2 YENEEA. This CDR3 contains 16 residues. The CDR3 DNA follows: TGTGCCAGCAGCTTAGTCGGCCGGGACAGGGCCCGCACCATATATTTT. Translating it yields CASSLVGRDRARTIYF.

Turning to this clone: Other DNA sequences from this sample encode an identical CDR3 as well. The chain couples TRBV5-1 to TRBJ2-5; D unresolved. V dropped 0 bases and J dropped 2 bases, with 5 bases sitting between them. Germline V gives CDR1 SGHRS, CDR2 YFSETQ. This CDR3 has 13 residues. CDR3 bases: TGCGCCAGCAGCTTGGGTGTGCAAGAGACCCAGTACTTC. Translation: CASSLGVQETQYF.

This chain links TRBV27 with TRBJ1-1; D is unclear. The CDR3 spans 14 residues. Between the trimmed V and J ends, which lost 8 bases and 6 bases, there was a span of 19 bases. Germline values: CDR1 MNHEY, CDR2 SMNVEV (reference sequence). CDR3 amino acids: CASPLVRTDAEAFF. The DNA for the CDR3 is TGTGCCAGCCCCCTAGTACGAACAGACGCTGAAGCTTTCTTT.

J is TRBJ1-2 and V is TRBV5-5; no clear D. The V gene lost 1 base and the J gene lost 5 bases, with 15 bases spanning the gap. Germline lookup yields CDR1 SGHKS and CDR2 YYEKEE (reference sequence). The CDR3 length is 15 residues. In DNA form, the CDR3 reads TGTGCCAGCAGCTTGAGTGGGCAGCAGGCATATGGCTACACCTTC. Translated, it gives CASSLSGQQAYGYTF. Full variable domain (missing parts from reference TRBV5-5 and TRBJ1-2): DAGVTQSPTHLIKTRGQQVTLRCSPISGHKSVSWYQQVLGQGPQFIFQYYEKEERGRGNFPDRFSARQFPNYSSELNVNALLLGDSALYLCASSLSGQQAYGYTFGSGTRLTVV.

J is TRBJ2-7 and V is TRBV5-1; TRBD1 or TRBD2 may be the D gene (6 bases each). The CDR3 is made up of 14 amino acids. Per the germline V gene, CDR1 is SGHRS and CDR2 is YFSETQ. Between the trimmed V and J ends, which lost 6 bases and 4 bases, there was a span of 17 bases. The CDR3 loop is CASNLQGLLYEQYF. The CDR3 DNA reads as TGCGCCAGCAACTTACAGGGACTTTTATACGAGCAGTACTTC.

The chain links TRBV5-4 to TRBJ2-2; no firm D call. From germline, CDR1 is SGHNT and CDR2 YYREEE (reference sequence). CDR3 length: 12 amino acids. V shed 4 bases and J shed 7 bases, with 8 bases lying between them. The CDR3 sequence: CASSEAIGELFF. CDR3 coding DNA: TGTGCCAGCAGCGAAGCGATCGGGGAGCTGTTTTTT. Based on the CDR3 plus reference TRBV5-4 and TRBJ2-2, the full variable domain is ETGVTQSPTHLIKTRGQQVTLRCSSQSGHNTVSWYQQALGQGPQFIFQYYREEENGRGNFPPRFSGLQFPNYSSELNVNALELDDSALYLCASSEAIGELFFGEGSRLTVL.

V is TRBV9 and J is TRBJ2-3; 10 nucleotides agree with TRBD2. V gave up 2 bases and J gave up 1 base; unmatched junction bases: 10. Per the germline V gene, CDR1 is SGDLS and CDR2 is YYNGEE. The CDR3 is 18 residues long. The CDR3 nucleotides are TGTGCCAGCAGCGTCGGGCTAGCGGGAGTAAGAGGCACAGATACGCAGTATTTT. Translation: CASSVGLAGVRGTDTQYF.

The chain couples TRBV7-8 to TRBJ2-5; tentatively, D is TRBD2 (5 bases). Trimming removed 4 bases at V and 0 bases at J, with 9 bases between. This CDR3 has 14 amino acids. CDR1 is SGHVS and CDR2 is FQNEAQ in the germline V gene. The DNA of the CDR3 is TGTGCCAGCAGCTCCGACTACTACCAAGAGACCCAGTACTTC. Its translation: CASSSDYYQETQYF.

The rearrangement joins TRBV9 to TRBJ2-1; D is ambiguous. The germline gives CDR1 SGDLS, CDR2 YYNGEE. The CDR3 sequence is 15 residues long. V was clipped by 4 bases and J by 9 bases, with 20 bases between them. CDR3 nucleotide sequence: TGTGCCAGCAGCCCCCAAGGTGTTCCCTTCGCTGAGCAGTTCTTC. It translates to CASSPQGVPFAEQFF.

The chain recombines TRBV19 with TRBJ2-6, with D unresolved. The length of the CDR3 is 14 residues. The germline gives CDR1 LNHDA, CDR2 SQIVND (reference sequence). The V end lost 6 bases, the J end lost 4 bases, and 10 bases lay between the germline ends. As DNA, the CDR3 is TGTGCCAGTAGGACCGTCGGGGGGGCCAACGTCCTGACTTTC. Translation gives CASRTVGGANVLTF.

The count of this clone is one. This CDR3 reads CASSLNGIQADGPKLFF. The CDR3 coding sequence is TGTGCCAGCAGCCTAAATGGGATTCAAGCCGACGGGCCAAAACTGTTTTTT. The V gene is TRBV7-9, the J gene TRBJ1-4; D is ambiguous. The CDR3 is 17 amino acids. V was shortened by 5 bases and J by 10 bases, with 26 bases between the two germline ends. Germline CDR1 reads SEHNR; CDR2 reads FQNEAQ (reference sequence).